These T cell receptor beta chains were read from a single sample in a study of cytomegalovirus exposure and HLA in healthy donors. Sequencing used immunoSEQ multiplex PCR; TCRdb keeps in-frame clones, though not all of them. The table lists 230,000 or so clones, around 90% of them singletons. The sequenced material came from PBMCs. These receptors were collected from a woman aged 18-29 years in good health and CMV-seronegative. Each CDR3 is given with its conserved first and last residue.

TRBV28,TRBJ1-5,CASSLDLRDRGWDSNQPQHF
TRBV4-1,TRBJ2-7,CASSQEARPQYEQYF
TRBV9,TRBJ2-2,CASSGLAGGTGELFF
TRBV6-5,TRBJ2-7,CASSHTGNSGEQYF
TRBV7-6,TRBJ2-7,CASSPTSSYEQYF
TRBV19,TRBJ2-7,CASSLSDPYEQYF
TRBV4-1,TRBJ1-1,CASSQENRGRLGTEAFF
TRBV18,TRBJ1-2,CASSQGVGGYTF
TRBV13,TRBJ1-1,CASSLYSRFEAFF
TRBV7-9,TRBJ1-1,CASRDRENTEAFF